This T cell receptor beta chain was sequenced during a study of blood T cell repertoires in COVID-19. Background on the study: Material from acute and convalescent COVID-19 was sourced from the United States, Italy and Spain. T cells, B-cell-depleted T cells, or PBMCs provided the cDNA or gDNA that served as material.

The germline V and J ends were trimmed by 3 bases and 3 bases, with 6 bases remaining between them. There are 12 residues in the CDR3. Sequenced by immunoSEQ multiplex PCR; TCRdb stores in-frame clones only, minus some. The sample comprises about 41,000 clones, roughly four fifths of which are singletons, and approximately 42% rests with the top ten. This clone has just a few counts. The J gene is TRBJ2-7, the V gene TRBV12-3 or TRBV12-4; no clear D gene. The sequenced sample consisted of peripheral blood. The receptor's source is a man aged 40-49 years with active or convalescent COVID-19. The DNA for the CDR3 is TGTGCCAGCAGTTTGCACGGCTACGAGCAGTACTTC. Protein product: CASSLHGYEQYF.